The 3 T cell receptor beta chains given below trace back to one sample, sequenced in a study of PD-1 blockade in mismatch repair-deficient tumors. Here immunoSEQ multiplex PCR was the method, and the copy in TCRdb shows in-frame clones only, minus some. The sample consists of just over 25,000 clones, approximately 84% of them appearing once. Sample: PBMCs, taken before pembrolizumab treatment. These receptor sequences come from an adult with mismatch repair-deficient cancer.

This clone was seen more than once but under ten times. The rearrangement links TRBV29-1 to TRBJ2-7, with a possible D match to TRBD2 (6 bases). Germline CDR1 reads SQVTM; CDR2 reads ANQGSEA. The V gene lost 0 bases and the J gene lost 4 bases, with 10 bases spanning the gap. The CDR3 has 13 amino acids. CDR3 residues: CSVEDFGGYEQYF. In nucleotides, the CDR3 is TGCAGCGTTGAAGATTTTGGGGGGTACGAGCAGTACTTC.

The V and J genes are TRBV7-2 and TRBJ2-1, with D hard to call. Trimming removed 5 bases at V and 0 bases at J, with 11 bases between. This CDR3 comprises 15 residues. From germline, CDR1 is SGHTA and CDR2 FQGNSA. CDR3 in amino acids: CASSRAWSSYNEQFF. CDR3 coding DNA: TGTGCCAGCAGCCGAGCGTGGAGCTCCTACAATGAGCAGTTCTTC.

Here the CDR3 reads CASSLWQGGTDTQYF. In DNA form, the CDR3 reads TGTGCCAGCAGTTTATGGCAGGGGGGCACAGATACGCAGTATTTT. The rearrangement uses TRBV28 and TRBJ2-3; 7 bases fit TRBD1. The CDR3 contains 15 residues. The V gene end was trimmed by 0 bases and the J gene end by 1 base; junction bases not matched to a gene: 1. Germline V CDR1 and CDR2: MDHEN, SYDVKM.